One and the same sample provided the 11 T cell receptor beta chains below, sequenced in a study of OX40 agonist ivuxolimab in advanced cancers. To prepare the library, the immunoSEQ multiplex PCR assay was applied. In TCRdb, the immuneACCESS table is reduced to in-frame sequences with V and J assigned. These tables do not hold every clone; where another copy was compared, an unresolved V gene accounts for under half, and the others remain unexplained. The sample table shows about 29,000 clones, and over 90% are seen once. About 9% of the sample is in the top ten clones. The specimen comprised CD4+ or CD8+ T cells sorted from blood, sampled in a trial of the OX40 agonist ivuxolimab. The source of these receptors is an adult with an advanced solid tumor such as melanoma, head and neck, liver or kidney cancer.

The rearrangement joins TRBV27 to TRBJ2-1; D remains ambiguous. V shed 0 bases and J shed 14 bases, with 14 bases lying between them. Germline V lookup: CDR1 MNHEY, CDR2 SMNVEV (reference sequence). The CDR3 extends over 13 amino acids. The CDR3 DNA sequence: TGTGCCAGCAGTTTATCGCCAAATCGGTGGGAGTTCTTC. This gives the protein CASSLSPNRWEFF.

The chain combines TRBV27 with TRBJ1-5; the D gene is possibly TRBD1 (6 bases). This CDR3 is 17 amino acids long. Germline V gives CDR1 MNHEY, CDR2 SMNVEV (reference sequence). Trimming took off 8 bases at V and 0 bases at J, with 20 bases between the two ends. The CDR3 coding sequence is TGTGCCAGCGGATCCTACAGGGTCGGAGATAGCAATCAGCCCCAGCATTTT. Amino acids: CASGSYRVGDSNQPQHF.

Notes on this clone: Other DNA sequences of this sample code for an identical CDR3. V and J are TRBV4-1 and TRBJ2-7, with 9 positions matching TRBD1. The trim removed 3 bases at V and 6 bases at J, leaving 9 bases unmatched. The CDR3 loop spans 15 amino acids. In germline, CDR1 is MGHRA, CDR2 YSYEKL. Here the CDR3 reads CASSQGGQGGGEQYF. CDR3 in DNA: TGCGCCAGCAGCCAGGGGGGACAGGGTGGGGGCGAGCAGTACTTC.

This chain uses TRBV13 with TRBJ2-5, with 7 bases that match TRBD1. The CDR3 loop spans 15 amino acids. J was trimmed by 3 bases and V by 1 base; bases with no gene match: 5. CDR1 and CDR2 (germline): PRHDT, FYEKMQ (reference sequence). The DNA of the CDR3 is TGTGCCAGCAGCTTAGTTGGGACAGCAAAAGAGACCCAGTACTTC. Translating it yields CASSLVGTAKETQYF.

The gene calls are TRBV6-6 and TRBJ1-2; D is unclear. V dropped 0 bases and J dropped 4 bases, with 9 bases sitting between them. Germline V lookup: CDR1 MNHNY, CDR2 SVGAGI (reference sequence). The CDR3 is made up of 14 amino acids. The CDR3 region is CASSYSGSGYGYTF. The CDR3 coding sequence is TGTGCCAGCAGTTACTCGGGATCTGGCTATGGCTACACCTTC.

The chain employs TRBV6-5 and TRBJ2-1, with D perhaps matching TRBD2 (6 bases). The germline CDR1 and CDR2 sequences are MNHEY and SVGAGI. The CDR3 has 15 residues. V was trimmed by 5 bases and J by 0 bases, leaving 11 bases between them. The CDR3 bases are TGTGCCAGCAGTGCAAGCGGGCCCTCCTACAATGAGCAGTTCTTC. Amino acid sequence: CASSASGPSYNEQFF.

The chain uses TRBV7-2 and TRBJ2-3; D ambiguous. The V and J ends lost 1 base and 0 bases respectively, with 8 bases between them. Germline-derived CDR1 and CDR2 are SGHTA and FQGNSA. There are 15 residues in the CDR3. The CDR3 DNA follows: TGTGCCAGCAGCTTAGAGGTTCGGAGCACAGATACGCAGTATTTT. The encoded protein is CASSLEVRSTDTQYF.

The chain has TRBV4-1 and TRBJ2-7; D is uncertain. The germline V gene encodes CDR1 MGHRA and CDR2 YSYEKL. Trimming took 1 base from V and 7 from J, leaving 17 bases between them. This CDR3 has 15 residues. The CDR3 DNA follows: TGCGCCAGCAGCCAAGTTCTCAACGGGCTTTTTGAGCAGTACTTC. Its translation is CASSQVLNGLFEQYF.

V and J are TRBV6-5 and TRBJ1-6; perhaps TRBD1 as D (6 bases). This CDR3 region has 14 residues. The V gene lost 6 bases and the J gene lost 7 bases, with 13 bases spanning the gap. CDR1 and CDR2 from the germline V gene are MNHEY and SVGAGI. CDR3 sequence (DNA): TGTGCCAGCAGCTACGGGACACTCAATTCACCCCTCCACTTT. Protein product: CASSYGTLNSPLHF.

This chain uses TRBV7-9 with TRBJ2-2; 7 nucleotides line up with TRBD1. Germline CDR1 reads SEHNR; CDR2 reads FQNEAQ (reference sequence). With 5 bases clipped from V and 2 bases from J, the junction kept 5 bases outside the gene matches. This CDR3 region has 15 residues. Written as DNA, the CDR3 is TGTGCCAGCAGCCACCGGGACAGAAACACCGGGGAGCTGTTTTTT. Translation: CASSHRDRNTGELFF.

The chain is built from TRBV30 and TRBJ2-5, with TRBD1 as a possible D gene (6 bases). The CDR3 is made up of 13 amino acids. V dropped 0 bases and J dropped 6 bases, with 11 bases sitting between them. Germline lookup yields CDR1 GTSNPN and CDR2 SVGIG (reference sequence). The CDR3 region has the DNA TGTGCCTGGAGTGTATTCCAGGGGCAGACCCAGTACTTC. This codes for CAWSVFQGQTQYF.